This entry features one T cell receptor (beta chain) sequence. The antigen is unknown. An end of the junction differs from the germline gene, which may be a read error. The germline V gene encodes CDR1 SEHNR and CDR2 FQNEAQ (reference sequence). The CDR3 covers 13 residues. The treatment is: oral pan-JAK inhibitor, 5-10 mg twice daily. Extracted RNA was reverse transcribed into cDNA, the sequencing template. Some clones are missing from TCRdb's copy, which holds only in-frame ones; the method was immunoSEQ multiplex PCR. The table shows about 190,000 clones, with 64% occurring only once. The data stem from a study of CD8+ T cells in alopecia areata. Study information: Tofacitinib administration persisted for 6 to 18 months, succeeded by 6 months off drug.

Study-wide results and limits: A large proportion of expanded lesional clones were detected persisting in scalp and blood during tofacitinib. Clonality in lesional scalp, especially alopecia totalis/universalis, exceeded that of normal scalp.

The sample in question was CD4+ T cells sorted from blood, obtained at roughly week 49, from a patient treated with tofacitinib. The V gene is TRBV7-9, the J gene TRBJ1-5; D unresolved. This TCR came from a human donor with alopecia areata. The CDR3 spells CVSSLVENQPQHF. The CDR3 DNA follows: TGTGTCAGCAGCTTAGTGGAGAATCAGCCCCAGCATTTT.